Listed below are T cell receptor beta chains from one sample, sequenced in a study of control samples from healthy donors and cancer patients. Repertoires were generated with immunoSEQ multiplex PCR, while TCRdb's copy carries only in-frame clones and drops some. In the table there are around 51,000 clones, 80% of which are singletons. Sequenced: blood. These receptors all come from a man aged 70-80 years in good health. Each CDR3 is given with its conserved first and last residue. D genes are given only for firm matches. Where a row states a size, it is once, few, many or the class of an expanded clone; other rows omit it.

abundance	v_gene	j_gene	d_gene	CDR3aa	CDR3nt
NA	TRBV13	TRBJ2-3	NA	CASSPRDHITDTQYF	TGTGCCAGCAGCCCCCGGGACCATATCACAGATACGCAGTATTTT
NA	TRBV19	TRBJ1-5	NA	CASSMVSNQPQHF	TGTGCCAGTAGTATGGTTAGCAATCAGCCCCAGCATTTT
NA	TRBV4-2	TRBJ2-5	NA	CASSQDKARGGETQYF	TGTGCCAGCAGCCAAGATAAGGCCAGGGGAGGAGAGACCCAGTACTTC
NA	TRBV7-9	TRBJ2-7	NA	CASSSPAGRRKYF	TGTGCCAGCAGCTCCCCGGCGGGACGAAGAAAGTACTTC
NA	TRBV7-9	TRBJ2-2	NA	CASSSSTGELFF	TGTGCCAGCAGCAGCTCGACCGGGGAGCTGTTTTTT
NA	TRBV7-2	TRBJ1-6	NA	CASSSGSSYSPLHF	TGTGCCAGCAGCTCCGGGTCCTCCTATTCACCCCTCCACTTT
NA	TRBV12-3/TRBV12-4	TRBJ2-3	NA	CASSLEDTQYF	TGTGCCAGCAGTTTAGAGGATACGCAGTATTTT
once	TRBV29-1	TRBJ2-2	TRBD1	CSVKTGVTGELFF	TGCAGCGTTAAGACAGGGGTCACCGGGGAGCTGTTTTTT
NA	TRBV4-1	TRBJ1-1	NA	CASSLHVNTEAFF	TGCGCCAGCAGCCTTCATGTGAACACTGAAGCTTTCTTT
NA	TRBV30	TRBJ2-2	NA	CAWSRGSTTGKLFF	TGTGCCTGGAGTCGGGGTTCGACCACCGGGAAGCTGTTTTTT